The source of this T cell receptor beta chain is a study of cytomegalovirus exposure and HLA in healthy donors. This CDR3 has 14 amino acids. V dropped 6 bases and J dropped 3; count of bases not matched to a gene: 4. Germline CDR1 and CDR2: MNHEY and SVGAGI. General study points: In an earlier analysis, about 87% or about 30%: the productive usage of most TCR beta V segments.

Remarks on this clone: Its antigen is as yet unknown.

PCR involved 60 Vbeta and 13 Jbeta primers. The method was immunoSEQ multiplex PCR; TCRdb's version includes in-frame clones alone and lacks a portion of them. Of 110,000 or so clones listed, approximately 81% are singletons. The V and J genes are TRBV6-5 and TRBJ2-2; 7 positions agree with TRBD1. What was sequenced was PBMCs. The TCR originated in a woman between 35 and 50 years old in good health and CMV-seronegative. The CDR3 protein is CASSPTGDTGELFF. CDR3 DNA: TGTGCCAGCAGCCCCACAGGGGACACCGGGGAGCTGTTTTTT.